The source of this T cell receptor beta chain is a study of PD-L1 blockade in urothelial cancer. Study at large: Analysis of blood occurred 3 weeks (second dose) and 6 weeks after treatment start.

Libraries were prepared by immunoSEQ multiplex PCR; TCRdb keeps only in-frame clonotypes and omits some of them. The sample contains over 35,000 clones, 80% to 95% of which appear only once. Sample time point: pretreatment peripheral blood. The sample consisted of PBMCs, taken around atezolizumab (anti-PD-L1) treatment. The origin of this receptor is a woman aged 55-69 years with urothelial cancer.

The CDR3 loop reads CASRPGTGNEKLFF. The CDR3 nucleotides are TGTGCCAGCAGGCCAGGGACAGGGAATGAAAAACTGTTTTTT. V is TRBV28 and J is TRBJ1-4; 9 bases match TRBD1. This CDR3 comprises 14 residues. Per the germline V gene, CDR1 is MDHEN and CDR2 is SYDVKM. The V and J ends lost 6 bases and 5 bases, in that order; junction bases with no gene match: 4.